Listed below are T cell receptor beta chains from one sample, sequenced in a study of blood T cell repertoires in COVID-19. Using immunoSEQ multiplex PCR, the repertoire was profiled, and TCRdb retains in-frame clones only, with some absent. The sample records about 34,000 clones, around 85% being singletons. What was sequenced was peripheral blood. The source of these receptors is a human donor with acute or convalescent COVID-19. The donor label of this sample is uncertain. Both conserved end residues are part of each CDR3. The order of the fields is J gene, V gene, clone size, D gene, CDR3 protein, CDR3 DNA. A D gene is named only where the DNA matches it firmly. Rows give clone size only sometimes, using once, few, many, or a class for an expanded clone.

>TRBJ1-2|TRBV19|NA|NA
CASSRGTKAYGYTF
TGTGCCAGTAGTAGGGGGACAAAAGCCTATGGCTACACCTTC
>TRBJ2-7|TRBV28|NA|TRBD1
CASSFSGQGGEQYF
TGTGCCAGCAGTTTCTCGGGACAGGGAGGCGAGCAGTACTTC
>TRBJ1-1|TRBV5-1|few|NA
CASSSGMNTEAFF
TGCGCCAGCAGCTCAGGGATGAACACTGAAGCTTTCTTT
>TRBJ2-3|TRBV3-1/TRBV3-2|NA|NA
CASSPGTLNVDTQYF
TGTGCCAGCAGCCCCGGGACTCTCAACGTAGATACGCAGTATTTT
>TRBJ1-2|TRBV28|NA|NA
CASSFGGYGYTF
TGTGCCAGCAGTTTCGGGGGCTATGGCTACACCTTC
>TRBJ2-2|TRBV3-1/TRBV3-2|NA|NA
CASSTTQGFGELFF
TGTGCCAGCAGCACAACGCAGGGCTTCGGGGAGCTGTTTTTT
>TRBJ1-6|TRBV27|NA|NA
CASSLLWEQVDNSPLHF
TGTGCCAGCAGTTTATTATGGGAACAGGTAGATAATTCACCCCTCCACTTT
>TRBJ1-2|TRBV18|NA|NA
CASSPDKRYGYTF
TGTGCCAGCTCACCCGATAAGCGCTATGGCTACACCTTC
>TRBJ2-4|TRBV2|NA|NA
CASSEFLPGAKNIQYF
TGTGCCAGCAGTGAATTTTTACCGGGGGCCAAAAACATTCAGTACTTC
>TRBJ1-3|TRBV2|NA|TRBD1
CASSEAGTGLGPSNSGNTIYF
TGTGCCAGCAGTGAAGCCGGGACAGGGCTAGGGCCTAGCAACTCTGGAAACACCATATATTTT
>TRBJ1-1|TRBV6-5|NA|NA
CASRLTGNPEAFF
TGTGCCAGCAGATTGACAGGTAATCCTGAAGCTTTCTTT
>TRBJ1-1|TRBV6-1|once|TRBD1
CASSEAGQGKTEAFF
TGTGCCAGCAGTGAAGCTGGACAGGGAAAAACGGAAGCTTTCTTT
>TRBJ1-2|TRBV29-1|once|NA
CSVFGGNYGYTF
TGCAGCGTTTTCGGGGGTAACTATGGCTACACCTTC
>TRBJ1-2|TRBV28|NA|TRBD1
CASRDRGLRLYGYTF
TGTGCCAGCAGGGACAGGGGGCTTCGCCTCTATGGCTACACCTTC
>TRBJ1-4|TRBV2|NA|NA
CASIRGSNEKLFF
TGTGCCAGCATTCGGGGTTCGAATGAAAAACTGTTTTTT
>TRBJ2-7|TRBV5-5|NA|NA
CASSQSISREQYF
TGTGCCAGCAGCCAATCCATTAGTCGCGAGCAGTACTTC
>TRBJ1-4|TRBV11-2|NA|NA
CASSLVGGGMSEKLFF
TGTGCCAGCAGCTTAGTGGGCGGGGGCATGAGTGAAAAACTGTTTTTT
>TRBJ1-1|TRBV2|NA|TRBD1
CATRETGPNTEAFF
TGTGCCACTAGGGAGACAGGGCCGAACACTGAAGCTTTCTTT
>TRBJ2-3|TRBV11-3|NA|TRBD1
CASSFGGTGLSDTQYF
TGTGCCAGCAGCTTTGGCGGGACAGGGTTGTCAGATACGCAGTATTTT
>TRBJ1-5|TRBV5-8|NA|TRBD1
CASSIGTDSNQPQHF
TGTGCCAGCAGCATCGGGACAGATAGCAATCAGCCCCAGCATTTT
>TRBJ2-7|TRBV10-3|once|TRBD2
CAISSIAGGPYEQYF
TGTGCCATCAGTTCGATAGCGGGAGGGCCCTACGAGCAGTACTTC
>TRBJ2-4|TRBV11-3|few|TRBD2
CASSLVGSAGGPPINIQYF
TGTGCCAGCAGCTTAGTTGGTTCAGCGGGGGGACCCCCGATAAACATTCAGTACTTC
>TRBJ2-1|TRBV11-3|NA|TRBD2
CASSFGLAGEWGDNEQFF
TGTGCCAGCAGCTTCGGACTAGCGGGAGAGTGGGGGGACAATGAGCAGTTCTTC
>TRBJ2-7|TRBV6-6|once|NA
CASSYMEGEQYF
TGTGCCAGCAGTTATATGGAGGGGGAGCAGTACTTC
>TRBJ2-7|TRBV24-1|NA|NA
CATSDGDTSNLYEQYF
TGTGCCACCAGTGATGGGGACACCAGCAACCTCTACGAGCAGTACTTC
>TRBJ2-1|TRBV11-2|few|TRBD2
CASRKLSGRAPDEQFF
TGTGCCAGCAGGAAGTTGAGCGGGAGGGCCCCGGATGAGCAGTTCTTC
>TRBJ2-7|TRBV5-1|NA|NA
CASSLLASYEQYF
TGCGCCAGCAGCTTGCTAGCCTCCTACGAGCAGTACTTC
>TRBJ2-7|TRBV5-1|NA|TRBD1
CASSLTGAREQYF
TGCGCCAGCAGCTTAACAGGGGCGCGGGAGCAGTACTTC